A selection of T cell receptor beta chains follows, all from one sample in a study of memory CD4+ T cells and cytomegalovirus serostatus. The table came from immunoSEQ multiplex PCR; TCRdb's copy has only in-frame clones and leaves some out. Of approximately 70,000 clones in the sample, 76% were seen once. The sequenced sample consisted of memory CD4+ T cells from blood. The receptors originated from an adult in good health and CMV-seropositive. CDR3s leave out the opening cysteine and the closing phenylalanine or tryptophan.

TRBV6-5 12 ASSPPDRNYGYT
TRBV27 11 ASSPNQGGKLF
TRBV11-3 12 ASSSYDRPYEQY
TRBV10-3 15 AISEGSSGRGGEEQF
TRBV5-1 12 ASSLDTRANEQF
TRBV29-1 8 SVTGSEAF
TRBV7-9 12 ASSPRDSLGTQY
TRBV5-1 12 ASSLTGGDEKLF
TRBV27 11 ASRRNRGDTQY
TRBV11-2 14 ASHGPHSAYNSPLH
TRBV2 11 ASSPRGEDTQY
TRBV29-1 11 SVAGASTDTQY
TRBV10-2 11 ASSAGAVTEAF
TRBV7-8 12 ASSLRDSSYGYT
TRBV4-2 18 ASSQLLPGTGGATNEKLF
TRBV15 15 ATSGTSGSVFGNEQF
TRBV6-5 13 ASRPPGSSNQPQH
TRBV6-1 11 ASSEEHRDSQF
TRBV4-2 16 ASSQDSVGSDSGETQY
TRBV4-1 14 ASSHTRGTNTGELF
TRBV4-1 12 ASSHKASREKLF
TRBV5-5 12 ASSLSGQGYEQY
TRBV7-2 15 ASSLSLVGGSGETQY
TRBV27 11 ASSFQGGDGYT
TRBV7-3 13 ASSLLSANTGELF
TRBV28 13 ASSLGGTGPTGAF
TRBV5-1 12 ASSWGQQNTEAF
TRBV5-1 13 ASSLEGGLNTEAF
TRBV2 12 ASSATAAGNEQF
TRBV11-2 14 ASSKGVGQGFGEQY
TRBV5-1 11 ASSFTGVTEAF
TRBV5-1 12 ASSLGVSGNTIY
TRBV28 14 ASSLVRTSAQETQY
TRBV7-2 11 ASSPGVNQPQH
TRBV5-1 14 ASSLAASGGGDTQY
TRBV6-6 11 ASRERQSEKLF
TRBV5-6 13 ASSPTGGTGNTIY
TRBV29-1 12 SARRGVRNTEAF
TRBV7-8 14 ASSLGDRGSHQPQH
TRBV9 13 ASSVGQGPQGTQY
TRBV11-2 13 ASSSRGHSTDTQY
TRBV2 11 ASSTHSQETQY
TRBV5-4 13 ASSSSNSGTGELF
TRBV6-5 12 ASSLGGGNTEAF
TRBV5-8 14 ASSLEWGRVTGELF
TRBV10-3 13 AISERLSSGNTIY
TRBV7-2 13 ASSRTGVSGNTIY
TRBV28 11 ASLRRDTDTQY
TRBV30 12 AWSVEQALYEQY
TRBV6-1 11 ASSEAGGWPQH
TRBV30 16 AWSPPLDSLGFRYEQY
TRBV15 14 ATSGGHRQAELTQH
TRBV18 12 ASSTLPGIYGYT